The rows below give T cell receptor beta chains drawn from one sample of a study of post-analysis software for immune sequencing data. One entry per CDR3 protein results from TCRdb running MiXCR on the PCR reads. This sample has approximately 730,000 distinct CDR3 sequences; around 42% occur once, and the top ten carry roughly 4.4%. The sample was blood. The source is a girl aged 10 to 17 with multiple sclerosis. Each CDR3 is given with its conserved first and last residue. The D gene is left open where the match is weak. The size field is filled for only some rows; it gives once, few, many or a size class.

NA	TRBD2	TRBV20-1	TRBJ2-5	TGCAGTGCTAGAGCCCAGACTAGCGGGAGGAAGACCCAGTACTTC	CSARAQTSGRKTQYF
few	TRBD2	TRBV5-1	TRBJ2-5	TGCGCCAGCAGCGGGGGACTAGCGGGAGCCGTCCAAGAGACCCAGTACTTC	CASSGGLAGAVQETQYF
NA	NA	TRBV12-3/TRBV12-4	TRBJ2-5	TGTGCCAGCAGTCCCGGCAGGGGGGGGCAAGAGACCCAGTACTTC	CASSPGRGGQETQYF
few	NA	TRBV5-6	TRBJ2-1	TGTGCCAGCAGCTTGATTCGCTCCTACAATGAGCAGTTCTTC	CASSLIRSYNEQFF
few	NA	TRBV20-1	TRBJ1-6	TGCAGTGCTAGAGACCCGCTAAACCTGAATTCACCCCTCCACTTT	CSARDPLNLNSPLHF
few	NA	TRBV12-3/TRBV12-4	TRBJ2-2	TGTGCCAGCAGTTTTCTTCTAACGAACACCGGGGAGCTGTTTTTT	CASSFLLTNTGELFF
few	NA	TRBV29-1	TRBJ2-1	TGCAGCGTTAACCTCAATGAGCAGTTCTTC	CSVNLNEQFF
NA	TRBD1	TRBV5-1	TRBJ2-7	TGCGCCAGCAGCCCGCGGACAGGGGACTACGAGCAGTACTTC	CASSPRTGDYEQYF
few	NA	TRBV9	TRBJ2-7	TGTGCCAGCAGCCCTATGACTACCTCCTACGAGCAGTACTTC	CASSPMTTSYEQYF
few	TRBD2	TRBV11-2	TRBJ2-7	TGTGCCAGCAGCTTAGATGGACTAGCGGGAGTAAGAGCATTCGTCTACGAGCAGTACTTC	CASSLDGLAGVRAFVYEQYF
NA	TRBD2	TRBV6-1	TRBJ2-3	TGTGCCAGCAGCAAGATGATTGGGGGGACTAGCGGGAGGGCCAGTCGAGATACGCAGTATTTT	CASSKMIGGTSGRASRDTQYF
NA	TRBD1	TRBV20-1	TRBJ1-2	TGCAGTGCTAGAGACACCGACAGGGCAAGGCCTGGCTACACCTTC	CSARDTDRARPGYTF
few	TRBD2	TRBV5-8	TRBJ2-5	TGTGCCAGCAGCTCCGGACTAGCGGGAGTACAAGAGACCCAGTACTTC	CASSSGLAGVQETQYF
few	NA	TRBV6-6	TRBJ2-1	TGTGCCGGCACCCACCCGGGGGTACTAGTAAATGAGCAGTTCTTC	CAGTHPGVLVNEQFF
NA	TRBD1	TRBV6-5	TRBJ1-2	TGTGCCAGCAGTACCGGGACAGGGGGCGGCGGCTACACCTTC	CASSTGTGGGGYTF
once	NA	TRBV7-2	TRBJ2-1	TGTGCCAGCCAAGCTTCAGGGCCCTACAATGAGCAGTTCTTC	CASQASGPYNEQFF
few	NA	TRBV29-1	TRBJ2-1	TGCAGCATTGAAGGGAGCGGACCCTACAATGAGCAGTTCTTC	CSIEGSGPYNEQFF
NA	NA	TRBV24-1	TRBJ1-5	TGTGCCACCAGTGATCTCTTCAGCGATCAGCCCCAGCATTTT	CATSDLFSDQPQHF
NA	NA	TRBV4-1	TRBJ1-4	TGCGCCAGCAGCCCGGGGGGGACGGCTAATGAAAAACTGTTTTTT	CASSPGGTANEKLFF
NA	NA	TRBV12-3/TRBV12-4	TRBJ1-6	TGTGCCAGCACACCCGGGGGGGCCGGCTCACCCCTCCACTTT	CASTPGGAGSPLHF
NA	NA	TRBV12-3/TRBV12-4	TRBJ1-1	TGTGCCAGCAGTTTCACAAGGGTTGAAGCTTTCTTT	CASSFTRVEAFF
many	TRBD1	TRBV5-1	TRBJ1-2	TGCGCCAGCAGCCCGACAGGGCCTACCTATGGCTACACCTTC	CASSPTGPTYGYTF
NA	TRBD1	TRBV20-1	TRBJ1-2	TGCAGTGCTAGAGACCGGACAGGTAGACGTGACTACACCTTC	CSARDRTGRRDYTF
NA	TRBD2	TRBV9	TRBJ2-1	TGTGTCAGCAGCGGAGACGGACTAGCGGGAGAGCAGTTCTTC	CVSSGDGLAGEQFF
NA	TRBD2	TRBV10-3	TRBJ2-7	TGTGCCGTAGCGGGAGATCTTTTCTACGAGCAGTACTTC	CAVAGDLFYEQYF
NA	NA	TRBV29-1	TRBJ2-5	TGCAGCGTTGAACTACTAGTCCCCCAATCGGGGACCCAGTACTTC	CSVELLVPQSGTQYF
NA	NA	TRBV6-5	TRBJ1-5	TGTGCCAGCAGATCTGCAGACGGCGGGCCCCAGCATTTT	CASRSADGGPQHF